This T cell receptor (beta chain) was observed in a study of T-cell reconstitution after alpha-beta-depleted transplantation in children. The ends were cut back, 0 bases at V and 6 bases at J, with 15 bases in the middle. This CDR3 spans 15 amino acids. Germline V lookup: CDR1 DFQATT, CDR2 SNEGSKA (reference sequence). This clonotype has ten or more counts. During its preparation, the TCRbeta library received unique molecular identifiers. One entry per CDR3 protein, called by TCRdb with MiXCR from the PCR reads. The table includes roughly 160,000 distinct CDR3 sequences, around 10% detected once. Specimen: PBMCs, collected before TCRalphabeta/CD19-depleted stem cell transplant. The chain carries TRBV20-1 and TRBJ1-5; D may be TRBD1 (5 bases). This clonotype originated in a boy under 10 years old with acute myeloid leukemia, due to receive a stem cell transplant. CDR3: CSARDPRGSGQPQHF. In DNA form, the CDR3 reads TGCAGTGCTAGAGATCCTAGGGGTTCGGGTCAGCCCCAGCATTTT.